This T cell receptor (beta chain) stems from a study of regulatory T cells in long-lasting Graves disease. Specified time point: newly diagnosed GD, antithyroid drugs for less than 3 months. After RNA was extracted from PBMCs, the TCR library was made from it. Diagnosis followed American Thyroid Association guidelines for Graves' disease. Overall study findings and caveats: It was in persistent disease that TRBV28, TRBJ1-2 and TRBJ2-5 were favored.

According to the study, TCR beta libraries were built with iRepertoire HTBI primers and CDR3-region Arm-PCR. TCRdb passed the multiplex PCR reads through MiXCR, listing each CDR3 protein once. The data hold about 330,000 distinct CDR3 sequences, with 16% observed a single time. This clonotype has a count of ten or more. Its antigen remains unidentified. Trimming shortened V by 4 bases and J by 0 bases, and 10 bases separated the two germline ends. In germline, CDR1 is SGHAT, CDR2 FQNNGV. CDR3 length: 14 residues. Another study also made use of these data, one on T cells in Graves' hyperthyroidism and ophthalmopathy. That paper states: Among thyroid clonotypes expanded above 0.001, most also appeared in blood.

This TCR was sampled from a woman aged 18-35 years with Graves disease. The source material was peripheral blood mononuclear cells (PBMCs), sampled at new diagnosis, from a patient treated with antithyroid drugs. The chain uses TRBV11-2 and TRBJ2-7; D unclear. Here the CDR3 DNA reads TGTGCCAGCAGCTCCCGGCCAAGCTCCTACGAGCAGTACTTC. Its translation is CASSSRPSSYEQYF.